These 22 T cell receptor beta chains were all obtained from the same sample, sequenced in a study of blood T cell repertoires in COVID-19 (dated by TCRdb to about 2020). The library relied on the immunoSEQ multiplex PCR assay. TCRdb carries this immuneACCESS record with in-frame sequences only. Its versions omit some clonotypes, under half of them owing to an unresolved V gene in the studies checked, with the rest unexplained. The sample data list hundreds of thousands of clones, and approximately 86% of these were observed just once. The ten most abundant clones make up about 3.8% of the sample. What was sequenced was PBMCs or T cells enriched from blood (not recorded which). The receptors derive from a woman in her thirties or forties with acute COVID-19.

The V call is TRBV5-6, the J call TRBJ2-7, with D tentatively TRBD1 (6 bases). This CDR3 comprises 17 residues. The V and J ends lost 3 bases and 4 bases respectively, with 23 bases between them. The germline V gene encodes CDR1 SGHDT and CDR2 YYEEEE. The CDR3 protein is CASSSFRGQGSPYEQYF. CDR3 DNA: TGTGCCAGCAGCTCTTTCAGGGGCCAGGGGAGTCCGTACGAGCAGTACTTC.

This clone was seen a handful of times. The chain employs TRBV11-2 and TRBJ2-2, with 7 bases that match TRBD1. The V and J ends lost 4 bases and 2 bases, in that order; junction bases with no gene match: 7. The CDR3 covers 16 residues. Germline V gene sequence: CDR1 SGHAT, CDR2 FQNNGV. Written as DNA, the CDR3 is TGTGCCAGCAGCTCGAGGACAGGATTTAACACCGGGGAGCTGTTTTTT. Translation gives CASSSRTGFNTGELFF.

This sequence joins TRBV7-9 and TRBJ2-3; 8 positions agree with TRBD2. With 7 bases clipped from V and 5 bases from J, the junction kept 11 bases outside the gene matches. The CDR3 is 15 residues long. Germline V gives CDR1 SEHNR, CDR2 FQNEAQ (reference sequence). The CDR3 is CASTLTSARGDTQYF. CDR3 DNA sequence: TGTGCCAGCACCCTGACTAGCGCTAGGGGAGATACGCAGTATTTT. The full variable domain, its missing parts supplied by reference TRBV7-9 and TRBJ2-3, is DTGVSQNPRHKITKRGQNVTFRCDPISEHNRLYWYRQTLGQGPEFLTYFQNEAQLEKSRLLSDRFSAERPKGSFSTLEIQRTEQGDSAMYLCASTLTSARGDTQYFGPGTRLTVL.

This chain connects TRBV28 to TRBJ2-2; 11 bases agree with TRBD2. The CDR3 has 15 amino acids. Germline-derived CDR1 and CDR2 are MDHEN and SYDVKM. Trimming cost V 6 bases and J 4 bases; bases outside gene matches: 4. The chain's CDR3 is CASSRSGRGTGELFF. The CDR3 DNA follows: TGTGCCAGCAGCCGTAGCGGGAGGGGCACCGGGGAGCTGTTTTTT.

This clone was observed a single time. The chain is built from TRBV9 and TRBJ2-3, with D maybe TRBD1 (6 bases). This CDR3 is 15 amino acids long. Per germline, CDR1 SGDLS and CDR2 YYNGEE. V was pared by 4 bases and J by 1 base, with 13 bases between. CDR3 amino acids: CASSMRAGGTDTQYF. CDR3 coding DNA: TGTGCCAGCAGCATGAGAGCAGGGGGCACAGATACGCAGTATTTT.

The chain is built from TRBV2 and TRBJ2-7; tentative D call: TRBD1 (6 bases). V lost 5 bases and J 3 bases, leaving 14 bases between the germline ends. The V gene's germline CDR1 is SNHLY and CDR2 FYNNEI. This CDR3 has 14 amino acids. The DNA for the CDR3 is TGTGCCAGCAGTTCCGGGACAAACAACTACGAGCAGTACTTC. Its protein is CASSSGTNNYEQYF.

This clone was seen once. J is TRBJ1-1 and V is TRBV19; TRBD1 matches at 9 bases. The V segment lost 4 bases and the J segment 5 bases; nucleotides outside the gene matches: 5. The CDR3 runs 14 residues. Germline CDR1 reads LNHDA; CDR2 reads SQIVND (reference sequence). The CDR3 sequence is CASSTGTGWTEAFF. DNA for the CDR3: TGTGCCAGTAGTACCGGGACAGGGTGGACTGAAGCTTTCTTT.

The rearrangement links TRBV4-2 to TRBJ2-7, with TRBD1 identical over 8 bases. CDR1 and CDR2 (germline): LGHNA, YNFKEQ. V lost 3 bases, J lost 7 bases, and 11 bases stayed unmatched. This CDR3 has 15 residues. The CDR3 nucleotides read TGTGCCAGCAGCCATCAGCGACAGGGGCCGGGGGAGCAGTACTTC. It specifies CASSHQRQGPGEQYF.

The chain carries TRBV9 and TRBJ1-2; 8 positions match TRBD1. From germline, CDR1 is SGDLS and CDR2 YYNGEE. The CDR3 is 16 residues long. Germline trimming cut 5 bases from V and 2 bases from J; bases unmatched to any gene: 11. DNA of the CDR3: TGTGCCAGCAGAGGGACAGGCCTCGGGGGGAACTATGGCTACACCTTC. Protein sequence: CASRGTGLGGNYGYTF.

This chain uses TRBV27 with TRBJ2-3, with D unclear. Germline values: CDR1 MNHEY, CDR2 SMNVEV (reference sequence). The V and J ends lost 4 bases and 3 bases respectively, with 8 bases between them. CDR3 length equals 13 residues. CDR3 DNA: TGTGCCAGCAGTTCCGCTAGAACAGATACGCAGTATTTT. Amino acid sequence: CASSSARTDTQYF.

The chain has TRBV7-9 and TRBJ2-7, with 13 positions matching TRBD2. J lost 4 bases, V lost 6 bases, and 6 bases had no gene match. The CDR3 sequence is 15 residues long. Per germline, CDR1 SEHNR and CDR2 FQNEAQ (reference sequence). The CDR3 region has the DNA TGTGCCAGCAGACCTGGACTAGCGGGAGTGTACGAGCAGTACTTC. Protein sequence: CASRPGLAGVYEQYF.

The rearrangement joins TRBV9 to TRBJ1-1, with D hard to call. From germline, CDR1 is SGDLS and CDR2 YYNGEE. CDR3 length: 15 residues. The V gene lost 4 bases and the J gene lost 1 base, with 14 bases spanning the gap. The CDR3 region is CASSPGGVSNTEAFF. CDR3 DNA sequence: TGTGCCAGCAGCCCCGGAGGCGTGTCGAACACTGAAGCTTTCTTT.

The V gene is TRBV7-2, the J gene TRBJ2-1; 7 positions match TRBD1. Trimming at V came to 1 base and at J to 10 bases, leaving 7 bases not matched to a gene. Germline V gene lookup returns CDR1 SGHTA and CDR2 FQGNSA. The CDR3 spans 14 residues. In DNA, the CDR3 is TGTGCCAGCAGCTTAGGAGGGGGCCCTAGCGAGCAGTTCTTC. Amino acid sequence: CASSLGGGPSEQFF.

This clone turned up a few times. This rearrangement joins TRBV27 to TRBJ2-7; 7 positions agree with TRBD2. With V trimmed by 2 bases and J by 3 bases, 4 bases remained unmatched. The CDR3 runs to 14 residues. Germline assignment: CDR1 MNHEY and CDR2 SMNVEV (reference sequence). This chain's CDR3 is CASSLGTNVYEQYF. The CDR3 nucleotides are TGTGCCAGCAGTTTAGGGACTAACGTCTACGAGCAGTACTTC.

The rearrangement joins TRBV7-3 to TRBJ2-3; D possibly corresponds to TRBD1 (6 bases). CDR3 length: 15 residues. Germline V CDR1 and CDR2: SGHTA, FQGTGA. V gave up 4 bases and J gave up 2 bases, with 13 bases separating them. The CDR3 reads CASSSRTVTTDTQYF. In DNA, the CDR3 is TGTGCCAGCAGCTCCCGGACAGTGACCACAGATACGCAGTATTTT.

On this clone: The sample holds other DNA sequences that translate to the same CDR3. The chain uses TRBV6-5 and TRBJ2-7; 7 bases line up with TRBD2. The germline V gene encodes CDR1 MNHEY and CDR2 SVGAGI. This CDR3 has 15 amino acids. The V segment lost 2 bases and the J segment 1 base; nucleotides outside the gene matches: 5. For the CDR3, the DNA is TGTGCCAGCAGTTACAGGGGCGGGAGTTCCTACGAGCAGTACTTC. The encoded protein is CASSYRGGSSYEQYF.

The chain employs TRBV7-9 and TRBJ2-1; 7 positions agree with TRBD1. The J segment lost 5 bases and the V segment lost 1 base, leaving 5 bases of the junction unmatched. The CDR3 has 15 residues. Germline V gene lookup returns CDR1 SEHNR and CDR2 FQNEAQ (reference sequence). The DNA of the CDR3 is TGTGCCAGCAGCTTAGGAGGGGGCGCTGACAATGAGCAGTTCTTC. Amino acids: CASSLGGGADNEQFF.

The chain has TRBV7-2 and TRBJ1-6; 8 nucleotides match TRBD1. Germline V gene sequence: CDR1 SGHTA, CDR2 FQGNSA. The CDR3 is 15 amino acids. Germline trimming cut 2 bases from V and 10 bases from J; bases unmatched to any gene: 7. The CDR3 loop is CASSLRRDRSSPLHF. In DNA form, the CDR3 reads TGTGCCAGCAGCTTAAGGCGGGACAGGAGCTCACCCCTCCACTTT.

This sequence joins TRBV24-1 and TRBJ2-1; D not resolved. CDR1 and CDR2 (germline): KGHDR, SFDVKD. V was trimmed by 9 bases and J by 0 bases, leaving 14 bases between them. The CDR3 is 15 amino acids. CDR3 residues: CATGPVGSSYNEQFF. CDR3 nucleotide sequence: TGTGCCACCGGGCCCGTAGGATCCTCCTACAATGAGCAGTTCTTC.

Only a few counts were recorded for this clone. CDR3 residues: CASSEPRDRSMGYTF. For the CDR3, the DNA is TGTGCCAGCAGTGAGCCTAGGGACAGGTCGATGGGCTACACCTTC. The chain combines TRBV2 with TRBJ1-2; 8 bases fit TRBD1. CDR3 length: 15 residues. The ends lost 3 bases at V and 8 bases at J; junction bases unmatched: 11. CDR1 is SNHLY, CDR2 FYNNEI, per germline.

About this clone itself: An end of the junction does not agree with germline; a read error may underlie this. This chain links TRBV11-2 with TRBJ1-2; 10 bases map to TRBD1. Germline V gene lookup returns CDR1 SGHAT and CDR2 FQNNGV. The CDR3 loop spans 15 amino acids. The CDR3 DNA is TGTGCCAGCAGCGTAGACAGGGGGCGCAGCTATGGCTACACCTTC. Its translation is CASSVDRGRSYGYTF.

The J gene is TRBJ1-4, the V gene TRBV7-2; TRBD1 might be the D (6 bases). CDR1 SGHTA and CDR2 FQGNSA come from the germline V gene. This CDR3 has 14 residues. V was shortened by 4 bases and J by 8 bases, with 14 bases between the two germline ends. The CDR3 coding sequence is TGTGCCAGCAGCTCTACAGGGAGGGGGGAAAAACTGTTTTTT. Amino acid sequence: CASSSTGRGEKLFF.